The 31 T cell receptor beta chains given below trace back to one sample, sequenced in a study of tumor-infiltrating lymphocytes in primary liver carcinoma. The source material, roughly 18-33 mg of unsorted bulk tissue, was used to co-extract RNA and DNA. Starting material of about 0.45 ug total RNA yielded TCR beta cDNA via a constant-region primer. Each TCR beta library was derived from three nested multiplex PCR rounds that employed slightly modified ARM-PCR. With TRBV1-TRBV30 forward primers and a C-beta reverse primer, the first two PCR rounds were run for 10 to 11 cycles each. One entry per CDR3 protein, called by TCRdb with MiXCR from the multiplex PCR reads. The sample shows approximately 110,000 distinct CDR3 sequences, 64% of them seen only once. The sample comprised liver tumor tissue from sampling region 3. As to subset: tumor region T3, left-lateral pole. Receptors originate from a woman aged 55-75 years with primary liver carcinoma and hepatitis B virus infection.

Ten or more counts support this clonotype. The chain carries TRBV11-3 and TRBJ2-3, with 7 bases aligning to TRBD1. This CDR3 has 15 residues. Germline V gives CDR1 SGHNT, CDR2 YENEEA. With V trimmed by 4 bases and J by 1 base, 5 bases remained unmatched. Here the CDR3 DNA reads TGTGCCAGCAGCTACAGGGGTGGGCGCACAGATACGCAGTATTTT. It is translated as CASSYRGGRTDTQYF.

Details on this clonotype: A much larger clone lies one base from this, so it may be a read error. The genes are TRBV5-6 and TRBJ2-1; D unresolved. Germline CDR1 and CDR2: SGHDT and YYEEEE. This CDR3 has 15 residues. The CDR3 loop is CASSSDGRSYNGQFF. As DNA, the CDR3 is TGTGCCAGCAGCTCGGACGGGCGCTCCTACAATGGGCAGTTCTTC.

Concerning this clonotype: The junction differs from germline at one of its ends, possibly a read error. This chain links TRBV29-1 with TRBJ1-2; D gene uncertain. This CDR3 has 12 residues. In germline, CDR1 is SQVTM, CDR2 ANQGSEA. The CDR3 spells CSVEANNYDYTF. CDR3 DNA sequence: TGTAGCGTTGAGGCCAACAATTATGACTACACCTTC.

On this clonotype: The germline gene is not matched at one end of the junction; a read error may be the cause. The genes are TRBV11-1 and TRBJ2-3; 7 bases align to TRBD2. The germline gives CDR1 SGHAT, CDR2 FQDESV (reference sequence). This CDR3 spans 14 amino acids. As DNA, the CDR3 is TGTGCCAGCAGCATAAGGCAACATGCGGGAGAGTCACACTTT. As protein: CASSIRQHAGESHF.

Concerning this clonotype itself: A read error is possible here, since a much larger clone lies one base away. The rearrangement joins TRBV12-3 or TRBV12-4 to TRBJ2-7; the match to TRBD1 covers 8 bases. The CDR3 covers 13 residues. CDR3 DNA sequence: TGTGCCAGCAGTTTGGACAGGGTCTACAAGCAGTACTTC. It encodes CASSLDRVYKQYF.

Notes on this clonotype: Likely a read error: the CDR3 ends without its conserved phenylalanine or tryptophan. The rearrangement links TRBV11-2 to TRBJ2-3, with a weak D call TRBD2 (6 bases). In germline, CDR1 is SGHAT, CDR2 FQNNGV. This CDR3 contains 14 residues. Trimming took off 9 bases at V and 5 bases at J, with 18 bases between the two ends. The CDR3 bases are TGTGCCAGTAGCATAGATAGGGAGGTAGATACGCAGTATCTT. Translated: CASSIDREVDTQYL.

Remarks on this clonotype: Because the CDR3 is missing its conserved closing phenylalanine or tryptophan, this is likely a read error. The CDR3: CAGSWDMGTEAFL. In DNA form, the CDR3 reads TGTGCCGGCAGCTGGGACATGGGTACTGAAGCTTTCTTA. The V and J genes are TRBV11-1 and TRBJ1-1, with D perhaps matching TRBD1 (6 bases). The germline V gene encodes CDR1 SGHAT and CDR2 FQDESV (reference sequence). The CDR3 sequence is 13 residues long.

Concerning this clonotype: Since the CDR3 does not end with the conserved phenylalanine or tryptophan, this likely comes from a read error. No DNA is shown, since the ends of the CDR3 on it are uncertain; the CDR3 is the one TCRdb lists. The V and J genes are TRBV6-7 and TRBJ2-2. TRBV6-7 is known as an ORF, though its function is uncertain. The CDR3 has 17 residues if both end residues are counted. The CDR3 loop reads CASSFPVGSETTGEPFY.

This clonotype has a handful of counts. The rearrangement joins TRBV5-1 to TRBJ2-1; D call uncertain. The germline gives CDR1 SGHRS, CDR2 YFSETQ. CDR3 length equals 17 residues. Trimming took off 3 bases at V and 1 base at J, with 17 bases between the two ends. CDR3 protein: CASSSMRADLSYNEQFF. The CDR3 DNA follows: TGCGCCAGCAGCTCCATGAGAGCTGATCTATCCTACAATGAGCAGTTCTTC.

A note on this clonotype: At one of its ends the junction is not consistent with the germline gene, which may arise from a read error. The J gene is TRBJ2-1, the V gene TRBV7-9; 13 bases are shared with TRBD2. Germline CDR1 is SEHNR and CDR2 is FQNEAQ (reference sequence). The CDR3 is 15 residues long. In DNA, the CDR3 is TGTACCAGCAGCCACACTAGCGGGAGGGCCGATGAGCAGTTCTTC. Residues: CTSSHTSGRADEQFF.

With respect to this clonotype: A read error is possible here, since a much larger clone lies one base away. This rearrangement joins TRBV5-5 to TRBJ1-5; D is unresolved. CDR1 and CDR2 (germline): SGHKS, YYEKEE (reference sequence). CDR3 length: 13 amino acids. Between the trimmed V and J ends, which lost 1 base and 2 bases, there was a span of 4 bases. This CDR3 reads CASSLLGNQPQHF. The CDR3 DNA sequence: TGTGCCAGCAGCTTGCTGGGCAATCAGCCCCAGCATTTT. Using reference TRBV5-5 and TRBJ1-5 for the parts outside the CDR3, the full variable domain is DAGVTQSPTHLIKTRGQQVTLRCSPISGHKSVSWYQQVLGQGPQFIFQYYEKEERGRGNFPDRFSARQFPNYSSELNVNALLLGDSALYLCASSLLGNQPQHFGDGTRLSIL.

This clonotype was counted between two and nine times. Because the CDR3 is missing its conserved closing phenylalanine or tryptophan, this is likely a read error. The rearrangement links TRBV24-1 to TRBJ2-2; 7 bases map to TRBD1. Germline V CDR1 and CDR2: KGHDR, SFDVKD. The junction had 5 bases not matched to a gene; V was cut back by 4 bases and J by 1 base. The CDR3 consists of 16 residues. CDR3 sequence: CATSDPTGRNTGELFL. DNA of the CDR3: TGTGCCACCAGTGACCCGACAGGGAGGAACACCGGGGAGCTGTTTCTT.

CDR3 sequence (DNA): TGCGCCAGCAGACGAGATTCGGTAGGGTACCTTGAGCAGTTCTTC. This sequence encodes CASRRDSVGYLEQFF. The chain links TRBV4-1 to TRBJ2-1; unclear D gene. Germline V gene data show CDR1 as MGHRA and CDR2 as YSYEKL. Deletions cut 6 bases from V and 9 bases from J, with 21 bases between. This CDR3 region has 15 residues.

Regarding this clonotype: A much larger clone sits a single nucleotide away, making a read error possible. The chain employs TRBV5-4 and TRBJ2-5; the D is unclear. CDR1 and CDR2 (germline): SGHNT, YYREEE (reference sequence). The CDR3 totals 11 residues. The CDR3 DNA reads TGTGTCAGCAGCATAGCTAGGACCCAGTACTTC. Translation: CVSSIARTQYF.

In the case of this clonotype: Being one base from a much bigger clone, this may be a read error. This chain connects TRBV7-9 to TRBJ1-6; unclear D gene. The V and J ends lost 7 bases and 2 bases respectively, with 9 bases between them. Germline assignment: CDR1 SEHNR and CDR2 FQNEAQ (reference sequence). This CDR3 is built from 14 residues. In nucleotides, the CDR3 is TGTGCCAGCATCCATGGTACCTATAATTCACCCCTCCACTTT. Amino acids: CASIHGTYNSPLHF.

This chain joins TRBV12-3 or TRBV12-4 and TRBJ2-3; D is perhaps TRBD2 (6 bases). V was shortened by 7 bases and J by 0 bases, with 26 bases between the two germline ends. The CDR3 loop spans 19 amino acids. As DNA, the CDR3 is TGTGCCAGCACCCGACGGGAACTAGCCATGTGGGAGAGCACAGATACGCAGTATTTT. It translates to CASTRRELAMWESTDTQYF.

A remark on this clonotype: A much larger clone lies one base from this, so it may be a read error. V usage is TRBV5-8 and J usage is TRBJ1-5, with D perhaps TRBD1 (6 bases). The germline V gene encodes CDR1 SGHTS and CDR2 YDEGEE. The CDR3 runs to 17 residues. V was pared by 3 bases and J by 3 bases, with 19 bases between. The DNA for the CDR3 is TGTGCCAGCAGCTCTCGCGATGCAGGGGCAATCAATCAGCCCCAGCATTTT. Protein: CASSSRDAGAINQPQHF.

As regards this clonotype: The junction does not match germline at one end; this may be a read error. The chain employs TRBV6-2 or TRBV6-3 and TRBJ2-5; 10 bases are shared with TRBD2. The CDR3 loop spans 16 amino acids. CDR1 MNHEY and CDR2 SVGEGT come from the germline V gene. DNA for the CDR3: TGTGCCAGCAGTTACAGGAGCGGGAGGGTCGGAGAGACCCAGTATTTC. This translates into CASSYRSGRVGETQYF.

The chain uses TRBV30 and TRBJ1-1; D uncertain. CDR1 and CDR2 (germline): GTSNPN, SVGIG (reference sequence). The CDR3 totals 12 residues. Trimming took 0 bases from V and 7 from J, leaving 9 bases between them. In DNA, the CDR3 is TGTGCCTGGAGTGTACGGACTAATGAAGCTTTCTTT. It specifies CAWSVRTNEAFF.

This clonotype has at least ten counts. V usage is TRBV5-8 and J usage is TRBJ2-7, with a weak D call TRBD2 (6 bases). The V end lost 0 bases, the J end lost 2 bases, and 9 bases lay between the germline ends. CDR3 length equals 14 residues. Germline loops: CDR1 SGHTS, CDR2 YDEGEE. CDR3 in amino acids: CASSLAGLTYEQYF. The CDR3 DNA sequence: TGTGCCAGCAGCTTGGCGGGACTGACCTACGAGCAGTACTTC.

This clonotype has only one observation. Germline and junction disagree at one end, which may indicate a read error. The V and J genes are TRBV12-3 or TRBV12-4 and TRBJ2-7, with D uncertain. The CDR3 is 15 amino acids. CDR3 nucleotides: TGTGCCAGCAGCACCTGGCTAGTGGGAATAAACGAGCAGTATTTC. Translation: CASSTWLVGINEQYF.

A note on this clonotype: A read error is possible here, since a much larger clone lies one base away. V and J are TRBV5-4 and TRBJ2-3; D not certain. The CDR3 covers 12 residues. From germline, CDR1 is SGHNT and CDR2 YYREEE (reference sequence). CDR3 bases: TGTGTCAGCCTGGACAGCACAGATACGCAGTATTTT. Translating it yields CVSLDSTDTQYF.

The chain couples TRBV13 to TRBJ2-7; 7 nucleotides agree with TRBD2. The CDR3 extends over 14 amino acids. The trim removed 8 bases at V and 4 bases at J, leaving 11 bases unmatched. CDR1 and CDR2 from the germline V gene are PRHDT and FYEKMQ (reference sequence). The CDR3 DNA is TGTGCCAGCGGGAATGGGAGGGGCGCATACGAGCAGTACTTC. Its protein product is CASGNGRGAYEQYF. Combining the CDR3 with reference TRBV13 and TRBJ2-7 gives the whole variable domain AAGVIQSPRHLIKEKRETATLKCYPIPRHDTVYWYQQGPGQDPQFLISFYEKMQSDKGSIPDRFSAQQFSDYHSELNMSSLELGDSALYFCASGNGRGAYEQYFGPGTRLTVT.

The sample holds a few counts of this clonotype. With a much larger clone just one base away, this may be a read error. In this CDR3 the conserved last residue, phenylalanine or tryptophan, is missing, so a read error is likely. The rearrangement links TRBV6-5 to TRBJ2-2, with D maybe TRBD2 (5 bases). Germline lookup yields CDR1 MNHEY and CDR2 SVGAGI. V was trimmed by 2 bases and J by 1 base, leaving 5 bases between them. The CDR3 has 14 amino acids. CDR3 in DNA: TGTGCCAGCAGTTACCGGGGGAACACCGGGGAGCTGTTTTAT. It specifies CASSYRGNTGELFY.

A note on this clonotype: The junction departs from the called germline gene at one end, perhaps through a read error. The chain is built from TRBV7-9 and TRBJ2-1; 8 bases are shared with TRBD1. The length of the CDR3 is 15 residues. The V gene's germline CDR1 is SEHNR and CDR2 FQNEAQ (reference sequence). The CDR3 is CASLPRTGSYNERFF. CDR3 sequence (DNA): TGTGCCAGCTTACCCCGGACAGGGAGCTACAATGAGCGGTTCTTC.

The chain is built from TRBV28 and TRBJ2-1, with a tentative D call TRBD2 (5 bases). Between the trimmed V and J ends, which lost 10 bases and 6 bases, there was a span of 22 bases. CDR1 is MDHEN, CDR2 SYDVKM, per germline. The CDR3 covers 15 residues. The CDR3 is CATGEQESGSNEQFF. In nucleotides, the CDR3 is TGTGCCACGGGCGAGCAGGAGTCTGGGAGCAATGAGCAGTTCTTC. Based on the CDR3 plus reference TRBV28 and TRBJ2-1, the full variable domain is DVKVTQSSRYLVKRTGEKVFLECVQDMDHENMFWYRQDPGLGLRLIYFSYDVKMKEKGDIPEGYSVSREKKERFSLILESASTNQTSMYLCATGEQESGSNEQFFGPGTRLTVL.

Only one count was recorded for this clonotype. One end of the junction is discordant with germline, which a read error may explain. The chain has TRBV28 and TRBJ2-4; the match to TRBD1 covers 7 bases. The V gene's germline CDR1 is MDHEN and CDR2 SYDVKM. The CDR3 is made up of 14 amino acids. The CDR3 DNA is TGTGCCTGCAGTTTAAAGGGGGCGCTTAACATTCAGTACTTC. Protein sequence: CACSLKGALNIQYF.

In regard to this clonotype: This may be a read error, as it is one base from a much larger clone. V and J are TRBV6-4 and TRBJ2-7, with TRBD2 identical over 9 bases. The CDR3 contains 14 residues. J gave up 3 bases and V 4 bases, and 4 bases lay outside the gene matches. From germline, CDR1 is MRHNA and CDR2 SNTAGT. The CDR3 coding sequence is TGTGCCAGCAGTGCCCTAGCGGGAAGCTACGAGCAGTACTTC. As protein: CASSALAGSYEQYF.

In its sample, this clonotype was seen many times. The V gene is TRBV28, the J gene TRBJ2-3, with D maybe TRBD1 (6 bases). CDR3 length: 14 residues. Germline CDR1 reads MDHEN; CDR2 reads SYDVKM. The V end was cut by 4 bases, the J end by 0 bases, with 8 bases between. CDR3 in DNA: TGTGCCAGCAGTTGGGACACCAGCACAGATACGCAGTATTTT. As protein: CASSWDTSTDTQYF.

On this clonotype: The germline gene is not matched at one end of the junction; a read error may be the cause. J is TRBJ2-1 and V is TRBV29-1, with TRBD2 matching 14 bases. Germline assignment: CDR1 SQVTM and CDR2 ANQGSEA. The CDR3 runs to 16 residues. As DNA, the CDR3 is TGCAGCATTGAGGAGACTAGCGGGAGGGCCGTTAGTGAGCAGTTCTTC. It translates to CSIEETSGRAVSEQFF.

Points on this clonotype: This clone may be a read error of a much larger clone one base away. The chain recombines TRBV5-5 with TRBJ2-3, with TRBD2 as a possible D gene (6 bases). This CDR3 has 14 amino acids. CDR1 is SGHKS and CDR2 is YYEKEE in the germline V gene (reference sequence). The CDR3 DNA reads as TGTGCCAGCAGCCCGCGGGACGGGATTGATACGCATTATTTT. Its translation: CASSPRDGIDTHYF.